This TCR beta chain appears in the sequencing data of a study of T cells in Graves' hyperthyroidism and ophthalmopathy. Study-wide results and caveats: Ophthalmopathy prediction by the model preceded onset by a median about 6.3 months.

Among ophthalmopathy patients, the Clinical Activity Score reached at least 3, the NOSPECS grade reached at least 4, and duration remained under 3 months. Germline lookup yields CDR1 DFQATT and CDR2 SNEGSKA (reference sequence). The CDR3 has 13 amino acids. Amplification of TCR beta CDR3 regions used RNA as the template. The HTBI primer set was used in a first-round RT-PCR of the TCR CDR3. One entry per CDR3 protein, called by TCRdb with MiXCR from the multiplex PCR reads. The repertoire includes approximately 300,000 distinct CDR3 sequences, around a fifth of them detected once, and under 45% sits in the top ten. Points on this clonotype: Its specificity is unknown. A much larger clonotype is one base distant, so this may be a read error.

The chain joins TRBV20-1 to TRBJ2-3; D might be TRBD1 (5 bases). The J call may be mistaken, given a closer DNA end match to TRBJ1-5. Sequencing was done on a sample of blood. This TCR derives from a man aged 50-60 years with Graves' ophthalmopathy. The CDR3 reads CSATGGAADTQHF. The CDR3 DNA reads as TGCAGTGCTACCGGCGGGGCGGCAGATACGCAGCATTTT.